This entry is about one TCR beta chain. No antigen is known for it. This entry comes from a study of cytomegalovirus exposure and HLA in healthy donors. Study-wide points: Presence/absence analyses assumed roughly uniform sequencing depth across donors, which may not hold. As a later analysis showed, a missense DCLRE1C variant was linked to trimming of TCR beta V- and J-genes. A few V segments could not be told apart, such as TRBV6-2 and TRBV6-3, and were left out.

PCR amplification relied on 60 Vbeta primers (plus 13 Jbeta primers). TCRdb's copy holds only in-frame clones and misses some; the assay was immunoSEQ multiplex PCR. Seen here are 200,000 to 250,000 clones, over 70% observed once, and the top ten hold roughly 0.7%. V dropped 4 bases and J dropped 2; count of bases not matched to a gene: 8. CDR1 is SEHNR, CDR2 FQNEAQ, per germline (reference sequence). This CDR3 is 16 amino acids long. This TCR was recovered from a boy aged 2-9 years in good health and CMV-seronegative. The rearrangement uses TRBV7-9 and TRBJ2-5, with 9 bases lining up with TRBD2. Input material: PBMCs. CDR3 DNA: TGTGCCAGCAGCTCCGCGACTAGCGGAGCTCAAGAGACCCAGTACTTC. Amino acid sequence: CASSSATSGAQETQYF.